The 15 T cell receptor beta chains in this list originate from one sample, sequenced in a study of blood T cells in healthy people across ages. Through a sample-barcoded 5' primer and a J-beta primer mix, a second PCR was run for roughly 6 to 12 cycles. Each CDR3 protein gets one entry after TCRdb re-called the 5' RACE reads with MiXCR. The table records 800,000 to 950,000 distinct CDR3 sequences, roughly 34% of them present only once. The source material was blood. The receptors here all came from a young man in good health.

At least ten counts were recorded for this clonotype. V is TRBV25-1 and J is TRBJ1-2; TRBD1 might be the D (5 bases). The CDR3 length is 11 residues. CDR1 and CDR2 (germline): MGHDK, SYGVNS. V was shortened by 6 bases and J by 5 bases, with 7 bases between the two germline ends. CDR3: CASSGGYGYTF. CDR3 DNA: TGTGCCAGCAGCGGGGGTTATGGCTACACCTTC.

CDR3 coding DNA: TGCGCCAGCACTCTGAGCGAGGGGGCAGATACGCAGTATTTT. Amino acids: CASTLSEGADTQYF. The chain carries TRBV5-1 and TRBJ2-3; TRBD1 is a possible D gene (6 bases). Trimming removed 6 bases at V and 4 bases at J, with 15 bases between. The length of the CDR3 is 14 residues. Germline lookup yields CDR1 SGHRS and CDR2 YFSETQ.

This chain joins TRBV20-1 and TRBJ2-3; TRBD2 agrees at 7 bases. This CDR3 is built from 16 residues. The V segment lost 0 bases and the J segment 0 bases; nucleotides outside the gene matches: 6. Germline CDR1 and CDR2: DFQATT and SNEGSKA (reference sequence). The CDR3 protein is CSARDSGGTSTDTQYF. CDR3 bases: TGCAGTGCTAGAGATTCGGGAGGAACTAGCACAGATACGCAGTATTTT.

The chain couples TRBV27 to TRBJ2-2; 10 nucleotides align to TRBD2. Germline CDR1 MNHEY, CDR2 SMNVEV (reference sequence). The CDR3 contains 17 residues. V lost 2 bases, J lost 5 bases, and 8 bases stayed unmatched. The CDR3 sequence: CASSLVIASGSTGELFF. The CDR3, as DNA: TGTGCCAGCAGTTTAGTAATAGCTAGCGGGAGTACCGGGGAGCTGTTTTTT.

This clonotype showed up just a few times. The chain couples TRBV29-1 to TRBJ1-2, with D uncertain. Trimming pared 4 bases from V and 5 bases from J, leaving 11 bases between. CDR1 is SQVTM and CDR2 is ANQGSEA in the germline V gene. This CDR3 comprises 12 residues. The CDR3 DNA reads TGCAGCGTTGGGGAGGGAGATTATGGCTACACCTTC. Translated: CSVGEGDYGYTF.

Only a few counts were recorded for this clonotype. Here the CDR3 reads CASSTSGEGGYTF. The DNA of the CDR3 is TGTGCCAGCAGCACCTCAGGGGAGGGTGGCTACACCTTC. The chain recombines TRBV7-9 with TRBJ1-2; a weak D match, TRBD1 (6 bases). The CDR3 extends over 13 amino acids. V lost 5 bases to trimming and J lost 7 bases, with 14 bases between them. CDR1 and CDR2 (germline): SEHNR, FQNEAQ (reference sequence).

The J gene is TRBJ1-2, the V gene TRBV20-1; no definite D call. Germline V gene sequence: CDR1 DFQATT, CDR2 SNEGSKA (reference sequence). V shed 0 bases and J shed 2 bases, with 16 bases lying between them. The CDR3 consists of 16 residues. CDR3 bases: TGCAGTGCTAGAGATCCAAGCGGGCCCAAGAACTATGGCTACACCTTC. This gives the protein CSARDPSGPKNYGYTF.

This clonotype was picked up a small number of times. V gene TRBV14 combines with J gene TRBJ1-2; 8 bases are a match to TRBD1. V lost 7 bases to trimming and J lost 6 bases; unmatched junction nucleotides: 7. Per the germline V gene, CDR1 is SGHDN and CDR2 is FVKESK. The CDR3 runs 13 residues. The CDR3 loop is CASNAGGADGYTF. CDR3 nucleotide sequence: TGTGCCAGCAACGCAGGGGGCGCGGATGGCTACACCTTC.

This clonotype was seen more than once but under ten times. This rearrangement joins TRBV5-8 to TRBJ2-7; no firm D call. CDR3 length: 15 residues. Trimming took off 0 bases at V and 3 bases at J, with 13 bases between the two ends. Germline lookup yields CDR1 SGHTS and CDR2 YDEGEE. The CDR3: CASSLGVIPHYEQYF. CDR3 nucleotides: TGTGCCAGCAGCTTGGGGGTCATACCACACTACGAGCAGTACTTC.

As regards this clonotype: The junction shows a germline mismatch at one end, possibly a read error. V is TRBV20-1 and J is TRBJ2-3; D unclear. Germline V gene sequence: CDR1 DFQATT, CDR2 SNEGSKA (reference sequence). There are 14 residues in the CDR3. The CDR3 loop is CSSRADTSTDTQYF. The CDR3 DNA reads TGCAGTTCTAGGGCTGATACTAGCACAGATACGCAGTATTTT.

The rearrangement uses TRBV19 and TRBJ1-5; D ambiguous. Germline values: CDR1 LNHDA, CDR2 SQIVND (reference sequence). V was cut by 4 bases and J by 2 bases, with 9 bases left in between. The CDR3 covers 14 residues. The CDR3 sequence is CASSSYPRNQPQHF. The CDR3 bases are TGTGCCAGTAGTAGTTACCCCCGCAATCAGCCCCAGCATTTT.

The chain links TRBV2 to TRBJ2-6; possibly TRBD1 for D (7 bases). The ends were cut back, 3 bases at V and 4 bases at J, with 10 bases in the middle. The CDR3 is 15 residues long. CDR1 SNHLY and CDR2 FYNNEI come from the germline V gene. The chain's CDR3 is CASSDRGAGANVLTF. The CDR3 nucleotides are TGTGCCAGCAGTGACAGGGGGGCCGGGGCCAACGTCCTGACTTTC.

The chain joins TRBV7-2 to TRBJ1-2; 8 bases agree with TRBD1. Per germline, CDR1 SGHTA and CDR2 FQGNSA. The V segment lost 2 bases and the J segment 8 bases; nucleotides outside the gene matches: 10. This CDR3 contains 15 residues. This CDR3 is CASSLRTGYSDGYTF. The CDR3 nucleotides read TGTGCCAGCAGCTTACGGACAGGGTATTCCGACGGCTACACCTTC.

This rearrangement joins TRBV5-1 to TRBJ1-1; a weak D match, TRBD1 (6 bases). The germline gives CDR1 SGHRS, CDR2 YFSETQ. V was cut by 3 bases and J by 0 bases, with 9 bases left in between. The CDR3 runs 14 residues. CDR3: CASSSGDLNTEAFF. CDR3 coding DNA: TGCGCCAGCAGCTCAGGGGACTTGAACACTGAAGCTTTCTTT.

This chain connects TRBV4-1 to TRBJ1-4; a possible D gene is TRBD1 (6 bases). The CDR3 extends over 15 amino acids. Germline V gene sequence: CDR1 MGHRA, CDR2 YSYEKL. V gave up 4 bases and J gave up 8 bases, with 17 bases separating them. The DNA for the CDR3 is TGCGCCAGCAGCCCGTCTCATGGGGGGCAAGAAAAACTGTTTTTT. This gives the protein CASSPSHGGQEKLFF.